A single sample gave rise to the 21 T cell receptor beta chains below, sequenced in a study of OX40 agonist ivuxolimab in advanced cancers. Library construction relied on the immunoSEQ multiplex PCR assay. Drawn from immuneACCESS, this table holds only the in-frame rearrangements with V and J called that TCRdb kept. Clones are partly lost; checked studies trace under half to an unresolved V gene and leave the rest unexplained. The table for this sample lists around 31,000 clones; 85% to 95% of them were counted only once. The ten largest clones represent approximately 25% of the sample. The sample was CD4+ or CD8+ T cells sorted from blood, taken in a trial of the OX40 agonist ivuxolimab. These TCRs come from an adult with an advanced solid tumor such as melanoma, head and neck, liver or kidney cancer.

CDR3 nucleotide sequence: TGTGCCAGCAGGCCCACTAGCGGGGTCGCAGATACGCAGTATTTT. Protein: CASRPTSGVADTQYF. The rearrangement joins TRBV2 to TRBJ2-3; 10 nucleotides agree with TRBD2. Germline V CDR1 and CDR2: SNHLY, FYNNEI. This CDR3 has 15 amino acids. V was pared by 6 bases and J by 4 bases, with 7 bases of the junction left unmatched.

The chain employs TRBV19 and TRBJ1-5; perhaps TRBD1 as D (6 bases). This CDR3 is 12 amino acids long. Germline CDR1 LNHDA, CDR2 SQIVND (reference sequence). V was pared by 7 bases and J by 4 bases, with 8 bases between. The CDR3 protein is CASKQGNQPQHF. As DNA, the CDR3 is TGTGCCAGTAAACAGGGTAATCAGCCCCAGCATTTT.

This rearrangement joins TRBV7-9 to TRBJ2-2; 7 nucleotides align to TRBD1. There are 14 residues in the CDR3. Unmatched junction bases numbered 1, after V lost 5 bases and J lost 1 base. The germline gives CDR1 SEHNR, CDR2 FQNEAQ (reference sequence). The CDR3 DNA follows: TGTGCCAGCAGCGGGACAGAGAACACCGGGGAGCTGTTTTTT. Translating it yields CASSGTENTGELFF.

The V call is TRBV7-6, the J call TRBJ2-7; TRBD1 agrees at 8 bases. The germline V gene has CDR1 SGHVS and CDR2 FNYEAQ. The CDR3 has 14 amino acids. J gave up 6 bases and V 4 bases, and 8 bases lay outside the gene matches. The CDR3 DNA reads TGTGCCAGCAGCTATACGACAGGGGCAGGCGAGCAGTACTTC. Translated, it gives CASSYTTGAGEQYF.

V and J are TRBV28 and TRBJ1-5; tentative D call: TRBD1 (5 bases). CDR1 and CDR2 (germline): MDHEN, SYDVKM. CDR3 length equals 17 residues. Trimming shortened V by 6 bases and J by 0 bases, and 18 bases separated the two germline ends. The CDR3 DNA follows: TGTGCCAGCAGGCCGGTCAGGGAGAATTATAGCAATCAGCCCCAGCATTTT. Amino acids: CASRPVRENYSNQPQHF.

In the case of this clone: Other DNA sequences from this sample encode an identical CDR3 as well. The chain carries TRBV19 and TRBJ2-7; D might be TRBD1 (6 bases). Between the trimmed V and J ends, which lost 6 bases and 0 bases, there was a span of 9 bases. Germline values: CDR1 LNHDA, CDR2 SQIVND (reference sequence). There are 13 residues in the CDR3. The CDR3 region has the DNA TGTGCCAGTAGCCCAGGGGCCTCCTACGAGCAGTACTTC. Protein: CASSPGASYEQYF.

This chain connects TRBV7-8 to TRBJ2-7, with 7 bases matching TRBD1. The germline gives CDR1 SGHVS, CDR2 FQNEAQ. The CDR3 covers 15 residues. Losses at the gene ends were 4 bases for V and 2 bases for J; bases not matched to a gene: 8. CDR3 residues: CASSSSTGFTYEQYF. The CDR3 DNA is TGTGCCAGCAGCTCGTCGACAGGGTTTACCTACGAGCAGTACTTC.

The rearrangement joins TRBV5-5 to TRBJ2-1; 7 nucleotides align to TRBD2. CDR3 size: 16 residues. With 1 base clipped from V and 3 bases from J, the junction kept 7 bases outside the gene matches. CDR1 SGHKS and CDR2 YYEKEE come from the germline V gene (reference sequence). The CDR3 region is CASSLRQRDHYNEQFF. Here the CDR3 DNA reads TGTGCCAGCAGCTTGAGGCAGCGGGACCACTACAATGAGCAGTTCTTC.

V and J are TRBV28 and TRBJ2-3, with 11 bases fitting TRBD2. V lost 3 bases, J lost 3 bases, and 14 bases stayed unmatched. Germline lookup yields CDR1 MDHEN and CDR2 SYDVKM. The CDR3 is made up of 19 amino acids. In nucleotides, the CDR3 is TGTGCCAGCAGTTTTTCACTAGCGGGAGTTAGGAGAGGAACAGATACGCAGTATTTT. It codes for CASSFSLAGVRRGTDTQYF.

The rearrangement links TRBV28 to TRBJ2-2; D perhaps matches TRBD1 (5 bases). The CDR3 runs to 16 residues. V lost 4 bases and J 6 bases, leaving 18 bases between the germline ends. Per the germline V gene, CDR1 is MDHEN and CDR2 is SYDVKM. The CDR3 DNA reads TGTGCCAGCAGTTCCTTCCTGGATGGGGCGTCCGGGGAGCTGTTTTTT. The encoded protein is CASSSFLDGASGELFF.

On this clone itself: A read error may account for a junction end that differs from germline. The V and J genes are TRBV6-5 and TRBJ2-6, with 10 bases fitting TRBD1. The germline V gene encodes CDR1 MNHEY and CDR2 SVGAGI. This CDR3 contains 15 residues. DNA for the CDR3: TGTGCCAGCAGTTACTCGGGGACAGGGGACAACGTCCTGACTTTC. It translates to CASSYSGTGDNVLTF.

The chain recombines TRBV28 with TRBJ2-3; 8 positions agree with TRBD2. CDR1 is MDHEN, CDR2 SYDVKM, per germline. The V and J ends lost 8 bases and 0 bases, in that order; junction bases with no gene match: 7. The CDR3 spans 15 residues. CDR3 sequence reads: CASDSGKTSTDTQYF. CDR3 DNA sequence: TGTGCCAGCGATAGCGGGAAGACTAGCACAGATACGCAGTATTTT.

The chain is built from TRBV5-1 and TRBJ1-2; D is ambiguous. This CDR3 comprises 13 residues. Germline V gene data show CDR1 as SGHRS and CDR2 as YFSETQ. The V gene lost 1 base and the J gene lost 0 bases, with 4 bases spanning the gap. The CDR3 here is CASSLTANYGYTF. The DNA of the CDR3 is TGCGCCAGCAGCTTGACAGCTAACTATGGCTACACCTTC.

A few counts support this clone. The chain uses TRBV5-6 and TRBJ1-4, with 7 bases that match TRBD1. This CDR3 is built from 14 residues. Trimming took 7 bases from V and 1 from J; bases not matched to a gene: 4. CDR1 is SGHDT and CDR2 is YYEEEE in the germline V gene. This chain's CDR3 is CASEGARTNEKLFF. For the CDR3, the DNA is TGTGCCAGCGAGGGGGCGCGAACTAATGAAAAACTGTTTTTT. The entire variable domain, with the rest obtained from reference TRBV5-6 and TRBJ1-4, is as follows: DAGVTQSPTHLIKTRGQQVTLRCSPKSGHDTVSWYQQALGQGPQFIFQYYEEEERQRGNFPDRFSGHQFPNYSSELNVNALLLGDSALYLCASEGARTNEKLFFGSGTQLSVL.

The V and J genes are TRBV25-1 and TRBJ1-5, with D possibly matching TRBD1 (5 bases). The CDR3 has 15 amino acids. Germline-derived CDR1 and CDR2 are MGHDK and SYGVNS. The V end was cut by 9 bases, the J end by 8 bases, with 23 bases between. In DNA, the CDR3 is TGTGCCAGTAGACCCCTACGACAGTGGGCGGAGCCCCAGCATTTT. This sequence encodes CASRPLRQWAEPQHF.

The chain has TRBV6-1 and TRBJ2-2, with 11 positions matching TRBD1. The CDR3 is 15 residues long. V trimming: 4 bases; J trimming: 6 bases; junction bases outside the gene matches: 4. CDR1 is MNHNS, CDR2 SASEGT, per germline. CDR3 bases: TGTGCCAGCAGTGTCGGGACAGGGGGGTCCGGGGAGCTGTTTTTT. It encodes CASSVGTGGSGELFF.

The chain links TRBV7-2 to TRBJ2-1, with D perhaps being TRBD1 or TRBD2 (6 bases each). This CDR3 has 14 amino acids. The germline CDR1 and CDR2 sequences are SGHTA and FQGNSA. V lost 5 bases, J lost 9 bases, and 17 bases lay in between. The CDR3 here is CASSPWPGAIEQFF. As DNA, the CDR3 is TGTGCCAGCAGCCCTTGGCCGGGGGCTATTGAGCAGTTCTTC.

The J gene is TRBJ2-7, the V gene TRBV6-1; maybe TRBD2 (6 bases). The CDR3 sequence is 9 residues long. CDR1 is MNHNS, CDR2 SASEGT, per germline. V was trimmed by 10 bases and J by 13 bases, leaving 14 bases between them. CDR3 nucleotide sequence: TGTGCCATCCGGGACTTGCACTACTTC. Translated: CAIRDLHYF.

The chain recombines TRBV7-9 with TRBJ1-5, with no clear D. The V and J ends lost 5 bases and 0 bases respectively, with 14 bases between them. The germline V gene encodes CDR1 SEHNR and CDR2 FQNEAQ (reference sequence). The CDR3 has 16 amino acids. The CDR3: CASSPTEGNSNQPQHF. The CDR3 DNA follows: TGTGCCAGCAGCCCTACGGAGGGAAATAGCAATCAGCCCCAGCATTTT. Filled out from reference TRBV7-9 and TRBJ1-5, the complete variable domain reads DTGVSQNPRHKITKRGQNVTFRCDPISEHNRLYWYRQTLGQGPEFLTYFQNEAQLEKSRLLSDRFSAERPKGSFSTLEIQRTEQGDSAMYLCASSPTEGNSNQPQHFGDGTRLSIL.

The CDR3 protein is CASSESVGAEAFF. CDR3 in DNA: TGCGCCAGCAGTGAGTCGGTGGGAGCTGAAGCTTTCTTT. The V call is TRBV10-1, the J call TRBJ1-1; D unclear. Germline V CDR1 and CDR2: WNHNN, SYGVQD (reference sequence). The CDR3 covers 13 residues. The V end was cut by 0 bases, the J end by 6 bases, with 8 bases between.

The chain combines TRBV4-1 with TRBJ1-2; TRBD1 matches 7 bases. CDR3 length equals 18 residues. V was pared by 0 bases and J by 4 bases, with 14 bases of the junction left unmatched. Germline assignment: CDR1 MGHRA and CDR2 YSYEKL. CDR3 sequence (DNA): TGCGCCAGCAGCCAAGAAATGGGGCAGGGGGGATCGATCTATGGCTACACCTTC. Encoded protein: CASSQEMGQGGSIYGYTF.